Below, 28 T cell receptor beta chains from the same sample are listed, as sequenced in a study of response to subunit inactivated influenza vaccine (dated by TCRdb to 2016 to 2019). The library was obtained by RT-PCR. The sequencing machine was an Illumina HiSeq 2500. The raw public reads went through TCRdb reprocessing: fastp at Q25, MiXCR clone calling, in-frame beta chains kept. Rows with one shared CDR3 protein collapse into an entry with the most common genes and DNA. The sample table holds approximately 310,000 distinct CDR3 sequences, of which 20% to 25% were seen once. 9.5% to 13% of the sample goes to the ten largest clones. Sequencing was performed on PBMCs from blood, taken less than 22 months after vaccination. All receptors derive from a man in his fifties or sixties who received an inactivated influenza vaccine. Donor details come from another sample of the same person, matched by shared clones.

V is TRBV24-1 and J is TRBJ1-2; 8 nucleotides match TRBD1. The germline V gene has CDR1 KGHDR and CDR2 SFDVKD. The CDR3 totals 16 residues. Trimming at V came to 3 bases and at J to 7 bases, leaving 12 bases not matched to a gene. This CDR3 reads CATSDPRNTGTGGYTF. CDR3 coding DNA: TGTGCCACCAGTGATCCCCGAAACACAGGGACAGGTGGCTACACCTTC.

The chain combines TRBV30 with TRBJ2-2, with D maybe TRBD2 (6 bases). The CDR3 is 13 amino acids. In germline, CDR1 is GTSNPN, CDR2 SVGIG (reference sequence). The V end was cut by 0 bases, the J end by 7 bases, with 9 bases between. The CDR3 coding sequence is TGTGCCTGGAGTGTGGCGGGGTTCGGGGAGCTGTTTTTT. Translation: CAWSVAGFGELFF.

V is TRBV29-1 and J is TRBJ2-4, with a tentative D call TRBD1 (5 bases). This CDR3 is 13 amino acids long. The V gene lost 4 bases and the J gene lost 7 bases, with 14 bases spanning the gap. CDR1 and CDR2 from the germline V gene are SQVTM and ANQGSEA. CDR3 loop: CSVVSGQGNIQYF. The DNA of the CDR3 is TGCAGCGTTGTCTCCGGGCAGGGCAACATTCAGTACTTC.

A word on this clonotype: An end of the junction differs from the germline gene, which may be a read error. V gene TRBV28 combines with J gene TRBJ1-2; the D is unclear. Germline assignment: CDR1 MDHEN and CDR2 SYDVKM. The CDR3 spans 11 residues. The CDR3 DNA is TGTGCCAGCAGTTTTCTGTCCACCGTGTCCTTC. This sequence encodes CASSFLSTVSF.

The chain is built from TRBV28 and TRBJ1-6; no clear D. V was clipped by 11 bases and J by 6 bases, with 14 bases between them. In germline, CDR1 is MDHEN, CDR2 SYDVKM. The CDR3 is made up of 13 amino acids. CDR3 in DNA: TGTGCCTCCGAGGGCCACCCTAATTCACCCCTCCACTTT. Translated: CASEGHPNSPLHF.

The chain is built from TRBV5-1 and TRBJ2-1, with TRBD1 identical over 8 bases. Looked up from germline, CDR1 is SGHRS and CDR2 is YFSETQ. This CDR3 is built from 16 residues. Trimming at V came to 1 base and at J to 3 bases, leaving 6 bases not matched to a gene. The CDR3 sequence is CASSLYQGAYYNEQFF. CDR3 coding DNA: TGCGCCAGCAGCTTGTACCAGGGGGCTTACTACAATGAGCAGTTCTTC.

This clonotype has just a few counts. The chain employs TRBV29-1 and TRBJ2-7; 8 nucleotides align to TRBD2. The J segment lost 3 bases and the V segment lost 7 bases, leaving 8 bases of the junction unmatched. The CDR3 is 13 amino acids. Germline loops: CDR1 SQVTM, CDR2 ANQGSEA. The CDR3 nucleotides read TGCAGCGCCGGGGGGGGACACCTCTACGAGCAGTACTTC. As protein: CSAGGGHLYEQYF.

At least ten counts were recorded for this clonotype. The CDR3 bases are TGTGCCATCAGTAGGGACAGGACGAACACTGAAGCTTTCTTT. Protein sequence: CAISRDRTNTEAFF. The chain recombines TRBV10-3 with TRBJ1-1; 8 bases fit TRBD1. The V segment lost 5 bases and the J segment 1 base; nucleotides outside the gene matches: 3. The germline V gene encodes CDR1 ENHRY and CDR2 SYGVKD. The CDR3 covers 14 residues.

The sample holds a few counts of this clonotype. The J gene is TRBJ2-1, the V gene TRBV20-1; 11 bases are a match to TRBD2. CDR1 and CDR2 (germline): DFQATT, SNEGSKA (reference sequence). The CDR3 sequence is 15 residues long. Unmatched junction bases numbered 5, after V lost 0 bases and J lost 7 bases. CDR3 in amino acids: CSARDGRLAGNEQFF. CDR3 bases: TGCAGTGCTAGAGATGGTAGACTAGCGGGGAATGAGCAGTTCTTC.

The chain carries TRBV4-3 and TRBJ2-3; perhaps TRBD2 as D (6 bases). Germline V gives CDR1 LGHNA, CDR2 YSLEER. The CDR3 is made up of 16 amino acids. Trimming took off 0 bases at V and 8 bases at J, with 18 bases between the two ends. CDR3 coding DNA: TGCGCCAGCAGCCAAGATGGAACCCGTCGGGGGATTACGCAGTATTTT. It specifies CASSQDGTRRGITQYF.

There are a few counts of this clonotype. The rearrangement uses TRBV18 and TRBJ1-1; no definite D call. The CDR3 is 17 amino acids. CDR1 is KGHSH, CDR2 LQKENI, per germline. Trimming removed 4 bases at V and 3 bases at J, with 21 bases between. The CDR3 loop is CASSRSGPQAGDTEAFF. The CDR3 bases are TGTGCCAGCTCACGATCCGGGCCCCAAGCAGGCGACACTGAAGCTTTCTTT.

This chain joins TRBV20-1 and TRBJ2-7; TRBD1 matches 8 bases. This CDR3 is 15 amino acids long. Germline trimming cut 2 bases from V and 3 bases from J; bases unmatched to any gene: 9. From germline, CDR1 is DFQATT and CDR2 SNEGSKA (reference sequence). This CDR3 reads CSARQSGTGVYEQYF. CDR3 coding DNA: TGCAGTGCTAGACAATCCGGGACAGGAGTCTACGAGCAGTACTTC.

This chain connects TRBV20-1 to TRBJ2-1, with unresolved D. The germline CDR1 and CDR2 sequences are DFQATT and SNEGSKA (reference sequence). Trimming took off 1 base at V and 11 bases at J, with 6 bases between the two ends. This CDR3 spans 10 amino acids. The CDR3 DNA sequence: TGCAGTGCTAGAGGGGAAAAGCAGTTCTTC. Its protein is CSARGEKQFF.

This clonotype was found once. The chain recombines TRBV7-2 with TRBJ2-5; D is ambiguous. The CDR3 totals 14 residues. Germline V gene data show CDR1 as SGHTA and CDR2 as FQGNSA. Trimming cost V 1 base and J 5 bases, with 11 bases left between them. CDR3 bases: TGTGCCAGCAGCTTAGAAGGTGGTGGGGAGACCCAGTACTTC. Its protein is CASSLEGGGETQYF.

This rearrangement joins TRBV14 to TRBJ2-6; TRBD1 aligns across 7 bases. Looked up from germline, CDR1 is SGHDN and CDR2 is FVKESK. CDR3 length equals 16 residues. J lost 4 bases, V lost 1 base, and 4 bases had no gene match. CDR3 amino acids: CASSQGQGSGANVLTF. Written as DNA, the CDR3 is TGTGCCAGCAGCCAAGGACAGGGTTCCGGGGCCAACGTCCTGACTTTC.

This clonotype was found many times. V and J are TRBV29-1 and TRBJ1-2; 7 nucleotides match TRBD1. The J segment lost 5 bases and the V segment lost 0 bases, leaving 6 bases of the junction unmatched. The CDR3 has 14 residues. Per germline, CDR1 SQVTM and CDR2 ANQGSEA. The CDR3 region is CSVEEEGTEYGYTF. The DNA for the CDR3 is TGCAGCGTTGAAGAAGAAGGGACAGAGTATGGCTACACCTTC.

This clonotype turned up a few times. The rearrangement joins TRBV28 to TRBJ2-1; 12 bases agree with TRBD2. Looked up from germline, CDR1 is MDHEN and CDR2 is SYDVKM. This CDR3 region has 15 residues. J lost 8 bases, V lost 5 bases, and 7 bases had no gene match. Here the CDR3 reads CASSITGLAGYEQFF. The CDR3 DNA sequence: TGTGCCAGCAGTATCACGGGACTAGCGGGCTATGAGCAGTTCTTC.

This clonotype was found a few times. The V call is TRBV10-3, the J call TRBJ1-1; tentative D call: TRBD1 (6 bases). CDR1 and CDR2 from the germline V gene are ENHRY and SYGVKD. This CDR3 is 14 amino acids long. Trimming took 0 bases from V and 5 from J, leaving 10 bases between them. CDR3 coding DNA: TGTGCCATCAGTGAGTCCGGGCAGGGGACTGAAGCTTTCTTT. Encoded protein: CAISESGQGTEAFF.

V usage is TRBV3-1 and J usage is TRBJ2-7; D not resolved. Germline CDR1 is LGHDT and CDR2 is YNNKEL (reference sequence). V lost 4 bases and J 6 bases, leaving 16 bases between the germline ends. This CDR3 region has 14 residues. In DNA, the CDR3 is TGTGCCAGCAGCCCTTCCCCCTCATACTCCGAGCAGTACTTC. It yields the protein CASSPSPSYSEQYF.

This chain connects TRBV19 to TRBJ1-1, with a weak D call TRBD1 (5 bases). Trimming took off 7 bases at V and 0 bases at J, with 21 bases between the two ends. Germline lookup yields CDR1 LNHDA and CDR2 SQIVND (reference sequence). This CDR3 region has 17 residues. The CDR3 reads CASTTSSGGRMNTEAFF. The CDR3 coding sequence is TGTGCCAGTACCACCTCATCGGGGGGTAGGATGAACACTGAAGCTTTCTTT.

Many counts were recorded for this clonotype. This chain joins TRBV2 and TRBJ1-2; D uncertain. The CDR3 contains 10 residues. Trimming removed 6 bases at V and 7 bases at J, with 6 bases between. Germline V gives CDR1 SNHLY, CDR2 FYNNEI. DNA of the CDR3: TGTGCCAGCAGGGAGGTTGGCTACACCTTC. This codes for CASREVGYTF.

This CDR3 is CASSPGGFTDTQYF. CDR3 nucleotides: TGCGCCAGCAGTCCTGGGGGGTTCACAGATACGCAGTATTTT. The chain carries TRBV5-1 and TRBJ2-3; a weak D match, TRBD2 (6 bases). Germline CDR1 is SGHRS and CDR2 is YFSETQ. V lost 5 bases to trimming and J lost 2 bases, with 12 bases between them. CDR3 length: 14 amino acids.

This clonotype was found a few times. The chain couples TRBV4-3 to TRBJ2-2; a possible D gene is TRBD1 (6 bases). The CDR3 covers 15 residues. Trimming cost V 0 bases and J 5 bases, with 10 bases left between them. CDR1 is LGHNA and CDR2 is YSLEER in the germline V gene. The CDR3 sequence: CASSQDRGVTGELFF. The CDR3 DNA follows: TGCGCCAGCAGCCAAGACAGGGGCGTGACCGGGGAGCTGTTTTTT.

The chain is built from TRBV20-1 and TRBJ2-3, with TRBD2 matching over 14 bases. CDR1 is DFQATT, CDR2 SNEGSKA, per germline (reference sequence). V lost 3 bases, J lost 7 bases, and 6 bases stayed unmatched. This CDR3 is 15 amino acids long. CDR3 sequence: CSARGLAGVGNTQYF. DNA of the CDR3: TGCAGTGCTAGGGGACTAGCGGGAGTTGGGAATACGCAGTATTTT.

This clonotype was observed a few times. The chain employs TRBV12-3 or TRBV12-4 and TRBJ2-1, with D perhaps matching TRBD1 or TRBD2 (5 bases each). There are 13 residues in the CDR3. Trimming cost V 6 bases and J 8 bases, with 14 bases left between them. The CDR3 region is CASRSGTFDEQFF. The CDR3, as DNA: TGTGCCAGCAGGTCCGGGACCTTCGATGAGCAGTTCTTC.

This sequence joins TRBV3-1 and TRBJ2-3, with D possibly matching TRBD2 (5 bases). Germline values: CDR1 LGHDT, CDR2 YNNKEL (reference sequence). The V end lost 0 bases, the J end lost 1 base, and 14 bases lay between the germline ends. CDR3 length equals 17 residues. The CDR3 loop is CASSQEVSAAGTDTQYF. CDR3 bases: TGTGCCAGCAGCCAAGAGGTTAGCGCCGCGGGCACAGATACGCAGTATTTT.

The chain employs TRBV9 and TRBJ2-2; D gene uncertain. Germline V CDR1 and CDR2: SGDLS, YYNGEE. This CDR3 is 14 amino acids long. V dropped 6 bases and J dropped 2 bases, with 11 bases sitting between them. CDR3 region: CASKPGSNTGELFF. DNA of the CDR3: TGTGCCAGCAAACCCGGTTCCAACACCGGGGAGCTGTTTTTT.

The chain recombines TRBV6-2 or TRBV6-3 with TRBJ2-7; 8 bases align to TRBD1. Germline V gene lookup returns CDR1 MNHEY and CDR2 SVGEGT. V lost 4 bases to trimming and J lost 10 bases; unmatched junction nucleotides: 15. The length of the CDR3 is 15 residues. The CDR3 region is CASSSPDRALTRQYF. Here the CDR3 DNA reads TGTGCCAGCAGTTCACCGGACAGGGCGCTAACACGCCAGTACTTC.